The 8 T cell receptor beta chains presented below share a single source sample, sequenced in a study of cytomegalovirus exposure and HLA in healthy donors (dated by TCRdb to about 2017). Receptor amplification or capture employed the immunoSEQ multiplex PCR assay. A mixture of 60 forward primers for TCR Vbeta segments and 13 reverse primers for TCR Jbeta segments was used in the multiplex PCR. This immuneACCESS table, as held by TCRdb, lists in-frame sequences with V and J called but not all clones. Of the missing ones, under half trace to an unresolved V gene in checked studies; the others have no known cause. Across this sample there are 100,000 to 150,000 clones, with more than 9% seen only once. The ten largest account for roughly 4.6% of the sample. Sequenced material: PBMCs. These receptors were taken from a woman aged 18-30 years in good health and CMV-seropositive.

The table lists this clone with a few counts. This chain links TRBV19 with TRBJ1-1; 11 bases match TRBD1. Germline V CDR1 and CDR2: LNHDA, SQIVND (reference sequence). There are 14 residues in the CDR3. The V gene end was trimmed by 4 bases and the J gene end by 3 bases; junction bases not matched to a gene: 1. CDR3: CASSKDRGHTEAFF. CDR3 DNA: TGTGCCAGTAGTAAGGACAGGGGGCACACTGAAGCTTTCTTT.

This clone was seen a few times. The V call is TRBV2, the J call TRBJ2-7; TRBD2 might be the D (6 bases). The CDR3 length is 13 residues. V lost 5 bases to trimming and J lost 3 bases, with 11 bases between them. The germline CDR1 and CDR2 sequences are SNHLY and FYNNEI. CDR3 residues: CASSRDFLYEQYF. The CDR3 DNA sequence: TGTGCCAGCAGTAGGGACTTCCTCTACGAGCAGTACTTC.

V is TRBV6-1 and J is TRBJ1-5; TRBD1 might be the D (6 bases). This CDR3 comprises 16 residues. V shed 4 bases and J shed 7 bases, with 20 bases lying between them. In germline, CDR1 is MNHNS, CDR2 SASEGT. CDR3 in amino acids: CASSGEGVSAGQPQHF. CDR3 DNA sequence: TGTGCCAGCAGTGGGGAGGGGGTAAGCGCTGGACAGCCCCAGCATTTT.

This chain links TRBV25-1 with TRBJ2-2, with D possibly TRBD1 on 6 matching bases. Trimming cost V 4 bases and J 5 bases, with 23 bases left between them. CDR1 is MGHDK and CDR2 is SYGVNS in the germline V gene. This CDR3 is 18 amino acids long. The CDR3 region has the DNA TGTGCCAGCAGTGCTGTGGACAGTTACGCTACCCTGACCGGGGAGCTGTTTTTT. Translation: CASSAVDSYATLTGELFF.

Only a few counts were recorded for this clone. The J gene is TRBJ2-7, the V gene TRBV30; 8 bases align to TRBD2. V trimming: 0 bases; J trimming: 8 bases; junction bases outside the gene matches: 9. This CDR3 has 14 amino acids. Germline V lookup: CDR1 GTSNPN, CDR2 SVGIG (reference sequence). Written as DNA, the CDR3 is TGTGCCTGGAGTGTAGGAGCGGGAGTGATGAAGCAGTACTTC. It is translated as CAWSVGAGVMKQYF.

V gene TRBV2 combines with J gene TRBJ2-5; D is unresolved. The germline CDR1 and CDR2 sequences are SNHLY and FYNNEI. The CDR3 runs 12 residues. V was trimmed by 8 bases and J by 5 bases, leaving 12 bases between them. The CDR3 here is CASALPVETQYF. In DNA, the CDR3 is TGTGCCAGCGCCCTTCCGGTGGAGACCCAGTACTTC.

CDR3 sequence: CASSLGFSGNTIYF. The DNA of the CDR3 is TGTGCCAGCAGCCTCGGGTTCTCTGGAAACACCATATATTTT. The gene calls are TRBV11-2 and TRBJ1-3; the D is unclear. The CDR3 sequence is 14 residues long. Germline V gene sequence: CDR1 SGHAT, CDR2 FQNNGV. Trimming removed 5 bases at V and 0 bases at J, with 8 bases between. Looking up the rest from reference TRBV11-2 and TRBJ1-3 gives the full variable domain: EAGVAQSPRYKIIEKRQSVAFWCNPISGHATLYWYQQILGQGPKLLIQFQNNGVVDDSQLPKDRFSAERLKGVDSTLKIQPAKLEDSAVYLCASSLGFSGNTIYFGEGSWLTVV.

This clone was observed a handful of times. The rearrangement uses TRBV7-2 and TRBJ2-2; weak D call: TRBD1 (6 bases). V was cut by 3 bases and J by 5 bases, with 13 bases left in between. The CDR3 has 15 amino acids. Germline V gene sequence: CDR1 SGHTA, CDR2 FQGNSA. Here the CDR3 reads CASSFQSRGTGELFF. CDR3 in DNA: TGTGCCAGCAGCTTTCAATCCAGGGGTACCGGGGAGCTGTTTTTT.